The clone carrying this T cell receptor (beta chain) showed up just a few times. A read error may explain this, as a much larger clone is one base away. The record originates from a study of T cells in Graves' hyperthyroidism and ophthalmopathy. RNA transcripts yielded amplified TCR beta CDR3 regions. During a first-round RT-PCR of the TCR CDR3, the HTBI primer set was used. MiXCR, run by TCRdb on the multiplex PCR reads, gives a single entry per CDR3 protein. The profile covers about 160,000 distinct CDR3 sequences, with about 9.4% appearing a single time and approximately 20% taken by the ten largest. The CDR3 is 17 residues long. The germline V gene encodes CDR1 MNHEY and CDR2 SVGEGT.

The receptor comes from a woman aged 18-29 years with Graves' hyperthyroidism that later progressed to Graves' ophthalmopathy. Sequencing was carried out using blood. The rearrangement links TRBV6-2 or TRBV6-3 to TRBJ2-6, with 7 positions matching TRBD1. The CDR3 DNA sequence: TGTGCCAACAGTCACAGACAGGGCAAGACTGGGGCCAACGTCCTGACTTTC. Protein: CANSHRQGKTGANVLTF.